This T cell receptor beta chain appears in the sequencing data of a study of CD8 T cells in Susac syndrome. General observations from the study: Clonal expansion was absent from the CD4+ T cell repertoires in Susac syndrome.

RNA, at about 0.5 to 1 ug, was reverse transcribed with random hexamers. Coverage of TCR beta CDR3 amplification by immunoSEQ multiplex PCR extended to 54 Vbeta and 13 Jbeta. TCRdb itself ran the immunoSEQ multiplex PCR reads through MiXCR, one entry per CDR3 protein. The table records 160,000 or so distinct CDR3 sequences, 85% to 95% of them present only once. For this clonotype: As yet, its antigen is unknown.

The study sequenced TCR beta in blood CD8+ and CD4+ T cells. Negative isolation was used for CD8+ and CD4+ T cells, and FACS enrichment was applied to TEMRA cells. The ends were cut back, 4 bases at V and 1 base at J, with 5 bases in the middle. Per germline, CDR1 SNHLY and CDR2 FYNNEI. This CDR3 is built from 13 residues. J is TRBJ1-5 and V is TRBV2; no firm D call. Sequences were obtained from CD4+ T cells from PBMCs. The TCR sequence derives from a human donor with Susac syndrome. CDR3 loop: CASSASSNQPQHF. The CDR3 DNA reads TGTGCCAGCAGTGCGTCAAGCAATCAGCCCCAGCATTTT.